The clone carrying this T cell receptor (beta chain) was seen a handful of times. This may come from a read error, since a much larger clone is one base off. The sample originates from a study of spatial heterogeneity in lung cancer. Study at large: More beta-chain than alpha-chain sequences were consistently detected. Within raw reads, each unique TCR and UMI combination appeared on average more than ten times.

All TCR cDNA molecules were individually tagged with a unique molecular identifier. TCRdb reanalysed the 5' RACE reads using MiXCR and keeps one entry per CDR3 protein. The repertoire holds roughly 120,000 distinct CDR3 sequences, with more than 9% as singletons. The V gene's germline CDR1 is SNHLY and CDR2 FYNNEI. The CDR3 is made up of 11 amino acids. Trimming cost V 6 bases and J 2 bases, with 5 bases left between them. Time point in this sample: blood at routine non-recurrence follow-up after resection. Tumor, nontumor lung or frozen PBMC supplied whole RNA, sequenced without sorting. The sequences come from PBMCs, collected at follow-up. The sequence was obtained from a male donor with early-stage non-small cell lung cancer. The chain joins TRBV2 to TRBJ2-7, with unresolved D. CDR3 loop: CASRVTYEQYF. The CDR3 nucleotides read TGTGCCAGCAGGGTCACCTACGAGCAGTACTTC.